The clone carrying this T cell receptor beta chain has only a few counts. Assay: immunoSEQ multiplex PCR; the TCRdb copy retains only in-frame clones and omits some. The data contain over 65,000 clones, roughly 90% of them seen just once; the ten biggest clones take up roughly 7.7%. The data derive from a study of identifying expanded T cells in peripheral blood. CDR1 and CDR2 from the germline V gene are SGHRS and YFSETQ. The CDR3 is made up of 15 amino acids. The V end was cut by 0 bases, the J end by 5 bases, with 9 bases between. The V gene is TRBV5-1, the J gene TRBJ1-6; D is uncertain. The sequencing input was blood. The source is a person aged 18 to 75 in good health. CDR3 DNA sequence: TGCGCCAGCAGCTTGGTTGGCCGGAATAATTCACCCCTCCACTTT. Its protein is CASSLVGRNNSPLHF.